A selection of T cell receptor beta chains follows, all from one sample in a study of cytomegalovirus exposure and HLA in healthy donors. Sequenced by immunoSEQ multiplex PCR; TCRdb stores in-frame clones only, minus some. The sample shows tens of thousands of clones, roughly three quarters of them seen only once. Sequenced: PBMCs. The receptors stem from a woman aged 25-40 years in good health and CMV-seronegative. The conserved cysteine and the conserved F or W are not part of the CDR3 here.

v_call	j_call	cdr3_aa
TRBV18	TRBJ1-2	ASSPQTGGPYGYT
TRBV11-3	TRBJ2-3	ASSLELLAGARTDTQY
TRBV2	TRBJ2-1	ASSEWTGDNEQF
TRBV5-4	TRBJ2-3	ASSFQGADTQY
TRBV7-3	TRBJ2-3	ASSPQAGGTDTQY
TRBV4-3	TRBJ1-3	ASSQDHLPLSGNTIY
TRBV29-1	TRBJ2-7	SVARDYEQY
TRBV12-5	TRBJ2-7	ASGLFRLDSSMKSYEQY
TRBV28	TRBJ1-5	ASSWTGDQPQH
TRBV2	TRBJ1-1	ASSTTQGAGNTEAF
TRBV5-1	TRBJ1-3	ASSLAPTDTIY
TRBV4-1	TRBJ1-1	ASSQDGAEAF
TRBV13	TRBJ2-5	ASSFGLAGVLQETQY
TRBV7-2	TRBJ1-2	ASSFIADYGYT
TRBV11-3	TRBJ2-1	ASSSRGLAGGSEQF
TRBV30	TRBJ1-4	AWSQGEKLF
TRBV7-9	TRBJ1-1	ASSLSQGSTEAF
TRBV18	TRBJ1-2	ASSLNYGTQVNYGYT
TRBV19	TRBJ2-7	ASQPGTGLFAGEQY
TRBV9	TRBJ1-5	ASSVEENQPQH
TRBV12-5	TRBJ1-2	ASGFIPGQGYGYT
TRBV27	TRBJ1-4	ASSLFPGGGEKLF
TRBV5-4	TRBJ1-1	ASTQQGVGTEAF